This T cell receptor beta chain was identified in a study of blood T cell repertoires in COVID-19. Study background: From the United States, Italy and Spain came samples of acute and convalescent COVID-19. Sources were T cells, B-cell-depleted T cells, or PBMCs; the material itself was cDNA or gDNA.

Germline V gene lookup returns CDR1 SGHVS and CDR2 FNYEAQ. Trimming at V came to 4 bases and at J to 3 bases, leaving 11 bases not matched to a gene. The CDR3 is made up of 17 amino acids. Methods used by the authors: Reference gene primers were amplified, and this amplification served to estimate nucleated cell counts. TCRdb's table, derived via immunoSEQ multiplex PCR, lists solely in-frame clones and lacks some. From that table come the V and J calls and clone size; the DNA was used to work out D and trimming. The sample holds over 140,000 clones, roughly 81% seen once. This clone was detected a few times.

Sequencing input: peripheral blood. The clonotype originates from a woman in her 50s with active or convalescent COVID-19. The chain joins TRBV7-6 to TRBJ1-1; 10 bases align to TRBD1. CDR3: CASSSMRQGAFDTEAFF. The DNA for the CDR3 is TGTGCCAGCAGCTCTATGAGACAGGGGGCCTTTGACACTGAAGCTTTCTTT.